This T cell receptor beta chain was captured in a study of CD8 T cells in Susac syndrome. The CDR3 has 16 residues. V dropped 6 bases and J dropped 8 bases, with 26 bases sitting between them. Looked up from germline, CDR1 is DFQATT and CDR2 is SNEGSKA (reference sequence). A quantity of about 0.5 to 1 ug RNA underwent reverse transcription using random hexamers. Amplification of TCR beta CDR3 by immunoSEQ multiplex PCR spanned 54 Vbeta and 13 Jbeta. MiXCR was run by TCRdb on the immunoSEQ multiplex PCR reads, yielding one entry per CDR3 protein. This sample has around 280,000 distinct CDR3 sequences, with around 83% found just once. Negative isolation was used for CD8+ and CD4+ T cells, and FACS enrichment was applied to TEMRA cells.

The receptor's source is a human donor with multiple sclerosis. The sequenced material came from CD8+ T cells from PBMCs. The chain carries TRBV20-1 and TRBJ2-1, with D perhaps given as TRBD1 or TRBD2 (5 bases each). Here the CDR3 reads CSARDAGTETGYEQFF. The CDR3 DNA reads TGCAGTGCAAGGGACGCAGGGACCGAGACGGGCTATGAGCAGTTCTTC.